This T cell receptor (beta chain) was identified in a study of T cells in Graves' hyperthyroidism and ophthalmopathy. Overall study results and limits: In blood, most of the thyroid clonotypes expanded above 0.001 were also present.

The hyperthyroidism was newly diagnosed and had lasted under 2 months; the patients were aged 18 to 65. Thyroid ultrasound and orbital computed tomography, with clinical symptoms and serum thyroxine and TRAb, informed diagnoses. In the case of this clonotype: Its antigen is as yet unknown.

Amplification of TCR beta CDR3 regions was performed using RNA transcripts as template. Using the HTBI primer set, a first-round RT-PCR was run on the TCR CDR3. TCRdb reanalysed the multiplex PCR reads using MiXCR and keeps one entry per CDR3 protein. The repertoire consists of around 580,000 distinct CDR3 sequences, with around 42% occurring once and the leading ten covering around 7.7%. Germline CDR1 is SGDLS and CDR2 is YYNGEE. This CDR3 has 19 residues. The V gene end was trimmed by 4 bases and the J gene end by 5 bases; junction bases not matched to a gene: 15. Sequences were obtained from peripheral blood or thyroid tissue (not recorded which). The sequence came from a woman aged 18-29 years with Graves' hyperthyroidism. The V call is TRBV9, the J call TRBJ2-5; 15 nucleotides match TRBD2. DNA of the CDR3: TGTGCCAGCAGCCAAGAATCTGACCGGACTAGCGGGAGGGAGGAGACCCAGTACTTC. This gives the protein CASSQESDRTSGREETQYF.